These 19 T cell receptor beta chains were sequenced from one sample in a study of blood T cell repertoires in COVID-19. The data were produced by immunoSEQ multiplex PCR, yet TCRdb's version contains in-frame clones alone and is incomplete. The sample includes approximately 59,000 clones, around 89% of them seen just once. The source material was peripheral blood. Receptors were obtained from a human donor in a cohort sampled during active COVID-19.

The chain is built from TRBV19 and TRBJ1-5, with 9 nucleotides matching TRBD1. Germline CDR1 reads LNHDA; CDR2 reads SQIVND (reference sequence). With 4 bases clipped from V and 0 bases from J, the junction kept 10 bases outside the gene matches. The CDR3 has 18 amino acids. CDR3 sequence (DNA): TGTGCCAGTAGTACCGGGACAGGGAGCCTATATAGCAATCAGCCCCAGCATTTT. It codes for CASSTGTGSLYSNQPQHF.

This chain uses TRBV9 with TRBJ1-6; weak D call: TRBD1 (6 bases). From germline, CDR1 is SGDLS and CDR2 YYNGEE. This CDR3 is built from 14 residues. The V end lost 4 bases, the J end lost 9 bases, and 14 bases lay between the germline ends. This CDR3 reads CASSRPGVISPLHF. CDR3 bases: TGTGCCAGCAGCAGACCAGGGGTAATTTCACCCCTCCACTTT.

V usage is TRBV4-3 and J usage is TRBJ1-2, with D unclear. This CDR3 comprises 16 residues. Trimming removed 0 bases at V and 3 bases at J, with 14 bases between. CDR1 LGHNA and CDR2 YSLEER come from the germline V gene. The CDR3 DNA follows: TGCGCCAGCAGCCAAGAATTCCTGAGAACGGACTATGGCTACACCTTC. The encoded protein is CASSQEFLRTDYGYTF.

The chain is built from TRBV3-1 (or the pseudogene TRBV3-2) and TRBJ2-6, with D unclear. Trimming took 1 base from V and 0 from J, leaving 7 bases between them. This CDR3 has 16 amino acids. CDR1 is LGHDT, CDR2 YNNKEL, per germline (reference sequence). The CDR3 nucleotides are TGTGCCAGCAGCCAAGCTTTCCGCTCTGGGGCCAACGTCCTGACTTTC. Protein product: CASSQAFRSGANVLTF.

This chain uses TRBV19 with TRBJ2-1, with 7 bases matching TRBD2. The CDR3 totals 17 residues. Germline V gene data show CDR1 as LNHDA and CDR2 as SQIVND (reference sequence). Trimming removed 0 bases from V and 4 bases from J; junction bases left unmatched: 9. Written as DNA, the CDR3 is TGTGCCAGTAGTATAGATAGTACACTAGCGATTTACAATGAGCAGTTCTTC. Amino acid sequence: CASSIDSTLAIYNEQFF.

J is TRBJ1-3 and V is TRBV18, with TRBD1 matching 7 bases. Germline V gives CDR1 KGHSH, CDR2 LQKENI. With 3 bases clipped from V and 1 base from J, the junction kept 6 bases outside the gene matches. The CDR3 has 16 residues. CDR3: CASSPGQDRSGNTIYF. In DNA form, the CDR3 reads TGTGCCAGCTCACCTGGACAGGACAGATCTGGAAACACCATATATTTT.

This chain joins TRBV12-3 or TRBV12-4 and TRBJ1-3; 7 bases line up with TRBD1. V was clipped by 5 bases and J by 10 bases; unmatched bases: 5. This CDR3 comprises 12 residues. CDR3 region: CASSPGTVTIYF. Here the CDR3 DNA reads TGTGCCAGCAGTCCTGGGACAGTAACCATATATTTT.

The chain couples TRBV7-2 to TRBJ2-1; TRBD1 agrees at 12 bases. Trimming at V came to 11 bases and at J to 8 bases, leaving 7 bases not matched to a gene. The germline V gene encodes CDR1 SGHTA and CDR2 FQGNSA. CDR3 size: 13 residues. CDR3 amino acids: CAEGQGALDEQFF. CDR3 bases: TGTGCCGAGGGACAGGGGGCGCTGGATGAGCAGTTCTTC.

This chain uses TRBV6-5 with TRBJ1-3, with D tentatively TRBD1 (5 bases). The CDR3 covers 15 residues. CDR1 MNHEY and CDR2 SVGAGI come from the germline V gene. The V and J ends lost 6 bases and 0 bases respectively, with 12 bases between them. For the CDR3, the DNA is TGTGCCAGCAGCACACAGGATTTCTCTGGAAACACCATATATTTT. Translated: CASSTQDFSGNTIYF.

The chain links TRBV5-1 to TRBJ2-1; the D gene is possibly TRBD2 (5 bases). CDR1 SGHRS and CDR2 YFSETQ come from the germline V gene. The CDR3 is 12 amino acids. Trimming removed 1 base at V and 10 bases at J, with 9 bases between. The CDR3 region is CASSLSADEQFF. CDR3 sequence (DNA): TGCGCCAGCAGCTTGTCAGCGGACGAGCAGTTCTTC.

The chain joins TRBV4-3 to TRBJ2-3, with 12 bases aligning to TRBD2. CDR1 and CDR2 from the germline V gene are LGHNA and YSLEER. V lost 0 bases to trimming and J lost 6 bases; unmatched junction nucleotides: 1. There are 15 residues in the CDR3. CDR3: CASSQELAGGDTQYF. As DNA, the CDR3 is TGCGCCAGCAGCCAAGAACTAGCGGGGGGCGATACGCAGTATTTT.

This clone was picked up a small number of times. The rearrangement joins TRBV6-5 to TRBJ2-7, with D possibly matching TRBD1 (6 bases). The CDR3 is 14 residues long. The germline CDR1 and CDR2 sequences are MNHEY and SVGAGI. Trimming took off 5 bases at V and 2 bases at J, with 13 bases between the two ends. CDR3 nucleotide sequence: TGTGCCAGCAGTCCACAGGGCCCAACCTACGAGCAGTACTTC. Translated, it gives CASSPQGPTYEQYF.

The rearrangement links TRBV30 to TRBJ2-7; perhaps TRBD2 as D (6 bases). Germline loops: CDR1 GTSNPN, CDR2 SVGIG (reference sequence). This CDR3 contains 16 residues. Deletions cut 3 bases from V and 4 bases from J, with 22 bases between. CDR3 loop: CAWSRRAGYPWYEQYF. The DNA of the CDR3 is TGTGCCTGGAGCCGACGGGCGGGATATCCATGGTACGAGCAGTACTTC.

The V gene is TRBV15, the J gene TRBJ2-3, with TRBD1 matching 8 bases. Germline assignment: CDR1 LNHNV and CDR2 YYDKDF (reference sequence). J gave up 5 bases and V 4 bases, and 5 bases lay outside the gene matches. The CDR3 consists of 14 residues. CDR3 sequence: CATSTRQGQDTQYF. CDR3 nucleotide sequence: TGTGCCACCAGCACCAGACAGGGGCAAGATACGCAGTATTTT.

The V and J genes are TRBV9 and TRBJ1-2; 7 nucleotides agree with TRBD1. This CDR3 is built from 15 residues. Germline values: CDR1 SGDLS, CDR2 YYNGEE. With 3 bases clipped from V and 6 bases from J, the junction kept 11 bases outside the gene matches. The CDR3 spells CASSATGLGFDGYTF. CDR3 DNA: TGTGCCAGCAGCGCGACAGGGTTGGGGTTCGATGGCTACACCTTC. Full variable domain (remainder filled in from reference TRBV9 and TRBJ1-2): DSGVTQTPKHLITATGQRVTLRCSPRSGDLSVYWYQQSLDQGLQFLIQYYNGEERAKGNILERFSAQQFPDLHSELNLSSLELGDSALYFCASSATGLGFDGYTFGSGTRLTVV.

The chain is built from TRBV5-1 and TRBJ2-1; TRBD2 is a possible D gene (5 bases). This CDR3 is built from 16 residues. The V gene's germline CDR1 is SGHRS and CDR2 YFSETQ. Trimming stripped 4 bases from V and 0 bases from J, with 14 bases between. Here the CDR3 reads CASSLDPGSSYNEQFF. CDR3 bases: TGCGCCAGCAGCCTGGACCCGGGGAGCTCCTACAATGAGCAGTTCTTC.

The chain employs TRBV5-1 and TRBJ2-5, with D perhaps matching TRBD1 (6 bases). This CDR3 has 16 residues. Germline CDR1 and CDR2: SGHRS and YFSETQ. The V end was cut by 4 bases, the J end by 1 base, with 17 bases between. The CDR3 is CASSPDPGQPQETQYF. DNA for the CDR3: TGCGCCAGCAGCCCCGACCCCGGACAGCCCCAAGAGACCCAGTACTTC.

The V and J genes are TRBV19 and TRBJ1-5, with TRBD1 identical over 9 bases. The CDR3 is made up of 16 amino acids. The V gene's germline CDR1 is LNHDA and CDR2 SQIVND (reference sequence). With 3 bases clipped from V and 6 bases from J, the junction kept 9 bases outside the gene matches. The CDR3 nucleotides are TGTGCCAGTAGTATCACCCGGGGACAGGGAGGTCAGCCCCAGCATTTT. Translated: CASSITRGQGGQPQHF.

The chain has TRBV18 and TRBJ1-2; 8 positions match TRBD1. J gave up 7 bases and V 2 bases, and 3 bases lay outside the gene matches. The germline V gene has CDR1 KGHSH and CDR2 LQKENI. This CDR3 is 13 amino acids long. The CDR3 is CASSPTDRAGYTF. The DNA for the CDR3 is TGTGCCAGCTCACCAACGGACAGGGCTGGCTACACCTTC.